The 15 T cell receptor beta chains below come from one sample, sequenced in a study of T cell repertoires in aging, cancer and after chemotherapy. A mixed TRB-A/B primer pool amplified rearranged TRB by multiplex touch-down PCR. TCRdb reanalysed the multiplex PCR reads using MiXCR and keeps one entry per CDR3 protein. Here the sample spans approximately 9,300 distinct CDR3 sequences, around 38% being singletons. TCR beta rearrangements were amplified from peripheral blood genomic DNA. Sequenced material: blood. The receptor set was obtained from a human donor in good health.

The chain couples TRBV6-5 to TRBJ2-1, with D perhaps TRBD2 (5 bases). The CDR3 is 18 amino acids. V gave up 1 base and J gave up 5 bases, with 21 bases separating them. Germline assignment: CDR1 MNHEY and CDR2 SVGAGI. CDR3 in amino acids: CASSYFNLEIHGDNEQFF. CDR3 in DNA: TGTGCCAGCAGTTACTTCAACCTTGAGATTCACGGGGACAATGAGCAGTTCTTC.

The sample holds a few counts of this clonotype. CDR3 region: CSASYRGDSYEQYF. For the CDR3, the DNA is TGCAGTGCTAGTTACAGGGGGGACTCCTACGAGCAGTACTTC. V gene TRBV20-1 combines with J gene TRBJ2-7; TRBD1 matches at 8 bases. This CDR3 region has 14 residues. V gave up 3 bases and J gave up 0 bases; unmatched junction bases: 4. CDR1 and CDR2 from the germline V gene are DFQATT and SNEGSKA (reference sequence).

This clonotype was observed a few times. The chain joins TRBV30 to TRBJ2-3; no reliable D call. This CDR3 contains 15 residues. Trimming took 0 bases from V and 2 from J, leaving 12 bases between them. CDR1 is GTSNPN and CDR2 is SVGIG in the germline V gene (reference sequence). CDR3 residues: CAWSVLRTDTDTQYF. In nucleotides, the CDR3 is TGTGCCTGGAGTGTATTGAGAACGGACACAGATACGCAGTATTTT.

This sequence joins TRBV7-2 and TRBJ2-2; D may be TRBD2 (5 bases). Germline V gene sequence: CDR1 SGHTA, CDR2 FQGNSA. The CDR3 has 16 amino acids. Between the trimmed V and J ends, which lost 4 bases and 2 bases, there was a span of 14 bases. The CDR3, as DNA: TGTGCCAGCAGCTACACCAGGACTTATAACACCGGGGAGCTGTTTTTT. Translated: CASSYTRTYNTGELFF.

The chain couples TRBV5-1 to TRBJ1-2; TRBD1 might be the D (5 bases). Trimming took 5 bases from V and 8 from J, leaving 13 bases between them. CDR1 and CDR2 from the germline V gene are SGHRS and YFSETQ. CDR3 length: 12 amino acids. CDR3 sequence: CASSFGGDGYTF. The CDR3 DNA reads as TGCGCCAGCAGTTTCGGAGGGGACGGCTACACCTTC.

The chain joins TRBV27 to TRBJ2-1, with D possibly TRBD2 on 6 matching bases. With 5 bases removed from V and 1 base from J, the gap between germline ends came to 9 bases. Per germline, CDR1 MNHEY and CDR2 SMNVEV (reference sequence). The CDR3 loop spans 14 amino acids. In DNA, the CDR3 is TGTGCCAGCAGTATAGCGGATTCCTACAATGAGCAGTTCTTC. Translated: CASSIADSYNEQFF.

The chain combines TRBV10-3 with TRBJ2-7; D is possibly TRBD1 (6 bases). Trimming took off 2 bases at V and 6 bases at J, with 14 bases between the two ends. Germline-derived CDR1 and CDR2 are ENHRY and SYGVKD. The CDR3 is 14 residues long. CDR3 region: CAISENRVRSEQYV. CDR3 bases: TGTGCCATCAGTGAGAACAGGGTACGATCCGAGCAGTACGTC.

This clonotype was detected a few times. As DNA, the CDR3 is TGTGCCACCAGCAGAGGAGGGTGGCAGGGCCACGGTGGCTACACCTTC. This codes for CATSRGGWQGHGGYTF. V and J are TRBV15 and TRBJ1-2; tentative D call: TRBD1 (5 bases). Trimming shortened V by 1 base and J by 7 bases, and 19 bases separated the two germline ends. The germline V gene encodes CDR1 LNHNV and CDR2 YYDKDF (reference sequence). The CDR3 totals 16 residues.

This clonotype was seen more than once but under ten times. This chain uses TRBV6-5 with TRBJ1-5; D unresolved. This CDR3 comprises 12 residues. Germline CDR1 and CDR2: MNHEY and SVGAGI. V dropped 5 bases and J dropped 4 bases, with 6 bases sitting between them. The CDR3 nucleotides are TGTGCCAGCAGTGACGGGAATCAGCCCCAGCATTTT. This translates into CASSDGNQPQHF.

This rearrangement joins TRBV15 to TRBJ2-3; no definite D call. Trimming removed 4 bases at V and 4 bases at J, with 15 bases between. CDR3 size: 15 residues. The germline V gene has CDR1 LNHNV and CDR2 YYDKDF (reference sequence). The CDR3 DNA is TGTGCCACCAGCACCATAGACTCTGTCTCAGATACGCAGTATTTT. Translating gives CATSTIDSVSDTQYF.

The chain recombines TRBV4-2 with TRBJ2-3, with 8 bases lining up with TRBD2. V dropped 4 bases and J dropped 0; count of bases not matched to a gene: 6. The CDR3 consists of 16 residues. CDR1 and CDR2 from the germline V gene are LGHNA and YNFKEQ. The CDR3 region has the DNA TGTGCCAGCAGCCCCAGGGCGGGGGGTAGCACAGATACGCAGTATTTT. Its protein product is CASSPRAGGSTDTQYF.

The rearrangement links TRBV7-3 to TRBJ2-1; 7 bases map to TRBD2. Trimming at V came to 5 bases and at J to 0 bases, leaving 1 base not matched to a gene. Germline V CDR1 and CDR2: SGHTA, FQGTGA. The CDR3 is 14 residues long. The DNA of the CDR3 is TGTGCCAGCAGCGGCGGGAGCTCCTACAATGAGCAGTTCTTC. Protein product: CASSGGSSYNEQFF.

In its sample, this clonotype was seen a few times. This sequence joins TRBV24-1 and TRBJ2-7; 8 bases map to TRBD2. After removal of 12 bases from V and 5 bases from J, the junction contained 11 bases not matched to a gene. The germline CDR1 and CDR2 sequences are KGHDR and SFDVKD. This CDR3 contains 13 residues. The CDR3 bases are TGTGCCCCGGGAGGGAACCGTCGAGACGAGCAGTACTTC. Its protein product is CAPGGNRRDEQYF.

This clonotype was seen a few times. This chain joins TRBV6-1 and TRBJ1-2, with 7 bases matching TRBD1. The CDR3 has 16 residues. Germline assignment: CDR1 MNHNS and CDR2 SASEGT. V shed 6 bases, J shed 3 bases, and the junction held 13 bases outside the gene matches. This chain's CDR3 is CASRGGWTGVDYGYTF. CDR3 DNA: TGTGCCAGCAGAGGCGGGTGGACAGGCGTCGACTATGGCTACACCTTC.

The DNA for the CDR3 is TGTGCCAGCGCGATGGACAGGGAGTACAATGAGCAGTTCTTC. Its protein is CASAMDREYNEQFF. The gene calls are TRBV12-3 or TRBV12-4 and TRBJ2-1, with 8 bases lining up with TRBD1. V lost 8 bases and J lost 4; bases outside the gene matches: 7. The CDR3 is made up of 14 amino acids.